Below, one TCR beta chain is given with its context. Its target is unknown. These data are taken from a study of T cell responses to AZD1222 COVID-19 vaccine. Study-wide results and caveats: Donors skewed white British and female; clonal diversity was possibly underestimated. The study found vaccine-associated CD4 TCRs spanning spike, dominant at 160-218 and 743-854.

The CDR3 extends over 15 amino acids. With 2 bases removed from V and 2 bases from J, the gap between germline ends came to 10 bases. Germline V gives CDR1 KGHSH, CDR2 LQKENI. Assay used: immunoSEQ multiplex PCR; TCRdb lists only in-frame clones, some missing. The sample lists about 150,000 clones, 91% seen once, with about 4% in the top ten. This chain uses TRBV18 with TRBJ2-4; unclear D gene. This material consisted of peripheral blood, taken 28 days after the second AZD1222 dose. The source is an adult who received the AZD1222 COVID-19 vaccine. The CDR3 loop is CASSPGRPPKNIQYF. Written as DNA, the CDR3 is TGTGCCAGCTCACCAGGGCGGCCCCCCAAAAACATTCAGTACTTC. The full variable domain, with the rest looked up from reference TRBV18 and TRBJ2-4, is NAGVMQNPRHLVRRRGQEARLRCSPMKGHSHVYWYRQLPEEGLKFMVYLQKENIIDESGMPKERFSAEFPKEGPSILRIQQVVRGDSAAYFCASSPGRPPKNIQYFGAGTRLSVL.